The clone carrying this T cell receptor (beta chain) was picked up one time. The sample comes from a study of blood T cell repertoires in COVID-19. Study at large: Sources were T cells, B-cell-depleted T cells, or PBMCs; the material itself was cDNA or gDNA.

How the authors handled the data: Amplified reference gene primers provided the basis for estimating nucleated cell counts. TCRdb keeps only in-frame clones here, not all; method: immunoSEQ multiplex PCR. The V and J calls and clone size are taken from that table; D and trimming were inferred from the DNA. The sample records about 300,000 clones, 86% being singletons. All enrollees were roughly 18 to 89 years old and from 20 to 25 US areas. Recovered participants had two consecutive negative NP/OP PCR tests, healthcare professional clearance, or symptom resolution. In germline, CDR1 is GTSNPN, CDR2 SVGIG (reference sequence). This CDR3 region has 14 residues. Trimming removed 2 bases at V and 4 bases at J, with 11 bases between.

J is TRBJ1-4 and V is TRBV30; tentative D call: TRBD1 (5 bases). The sequence was obtained from a man aged 25-45 years who had recovered from COVID-19. The sequenced sample was PBMCs or T cells enriched from blood (not recorded which). CDR3 DNA sequence: TGTGCCTGGAGTATGACAGAGGTTAATGAAAAACTGTTTTTT. This sequence encodes CAWSMTEVNEKLFF.